This T cell receptor (beta chain) was documented in a study of CXCR3-negative and CXCR3-positive naive CD8 T cells. Libraries were UMI-labeled 5' RACE TRB cDNA. TCRdb re-called the 5' RACE reads; every CDR3 protein appears as one record, without DNA. This repertoire includes over 35,000 distinct CDR3 sequences. Looked up from germline, CDR1 is SQVTM and CDR2 is ANQGSEA. The CDR3 length is 14 residues. V gene TRBV29-1 combines with J gene TRBJ2-5. The sequence came from a human donor in good health. Some clones in this sample may be carry-over from other donors' samples. Sequences were obtained from naive CXCR3- CD8+ T cells from blood. Specified subset: CD45RO-CCR7+CD27+CD95- naive CD8+ T cells lacking CXCR3 (TNR3-). The CDR3 spells CSVEDSAVQETQYF.